A single T cell receptor beta chain is shown here with its context. The antigen remains unidentified. Using immunoSEQ multiplex PCR, the repertoire was profiled, and TCRdb retains in-frame clones only, with some absent. The sample yields tens of thousands of clones, 80% to 85% seen once. The CDR3 loop spans 16 amino acids. Losses at the gene ends were 4 bases for V and 0 bases for J; bases not matched to a gene: 8. Germline-derived CDR1 and CDR2 are MNHNY and SVGAGI (reference sequence). These data are taken from a study of OX40 agonist ivuxolimab in advanced cancers. Study-wide results and caveats: The CD4+ and CD8+ T cells in the blood had expanded clonally by week 6 at 0.1 to 3.0 mg/kg.

The sample in question was CD4+ or CD8+ T cells sorted from blood, obtained in a trial of the OX40 agonist ivuxolimab. The source is an adult with an advanced solid tumor such as melanoma, head and neck, liver or kidney cancer. This chain joins TRBV6-6 and TRBJ2-7; 8 bases match TRBD1. CDR3 DNA sequence: TGTGCCAGCAGTTCGGGACAGGTTGTCAGCTCCTACGAGCAGTACTTC. Protein: CASSSGQVVSSYEQYF.